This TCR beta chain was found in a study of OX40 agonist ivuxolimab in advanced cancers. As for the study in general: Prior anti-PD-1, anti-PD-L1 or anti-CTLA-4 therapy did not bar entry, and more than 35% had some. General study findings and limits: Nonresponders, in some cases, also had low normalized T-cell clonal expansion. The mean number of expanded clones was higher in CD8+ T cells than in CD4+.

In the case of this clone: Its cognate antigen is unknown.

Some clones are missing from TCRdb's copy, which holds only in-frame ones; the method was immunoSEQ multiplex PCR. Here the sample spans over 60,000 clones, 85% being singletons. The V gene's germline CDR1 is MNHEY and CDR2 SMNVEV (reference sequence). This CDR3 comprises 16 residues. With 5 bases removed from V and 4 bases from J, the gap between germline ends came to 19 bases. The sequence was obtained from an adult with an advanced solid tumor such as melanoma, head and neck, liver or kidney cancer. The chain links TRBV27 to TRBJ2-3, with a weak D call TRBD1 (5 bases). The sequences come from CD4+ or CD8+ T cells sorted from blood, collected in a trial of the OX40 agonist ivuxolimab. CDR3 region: CASSIRTGRGADTQYF. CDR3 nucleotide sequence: TGTGCCAGCAGTATACGCACAGGCCGAGGCGCAGATACGCAGTATTTT.